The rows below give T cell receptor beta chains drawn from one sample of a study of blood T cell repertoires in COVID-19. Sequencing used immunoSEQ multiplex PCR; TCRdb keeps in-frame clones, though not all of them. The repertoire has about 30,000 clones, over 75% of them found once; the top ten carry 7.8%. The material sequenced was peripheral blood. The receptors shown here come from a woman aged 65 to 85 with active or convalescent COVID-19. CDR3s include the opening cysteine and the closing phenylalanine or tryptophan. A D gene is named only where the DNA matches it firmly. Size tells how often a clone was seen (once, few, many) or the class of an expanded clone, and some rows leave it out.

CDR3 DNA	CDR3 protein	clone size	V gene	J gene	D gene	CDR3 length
TGTGCCAGCAGAATTTTGGAGGTCGGGAGAGGTGATACGCAGTATTTT	CASRILEVGRGDTQYF	NA	TRBV27	TRBJ2-3	NA	16
TGTGCCAGCAGTTACGTCGGTATAAGTGAGCAGTTCTTC	CASSYVGISEQFF	once	TRBV6-2/TRBV6-3	TRBJ2-1	NA	13
TGTGCCAGCACCTGGGACAGGGTAGTCGATGGCTACACCTTC	CASTWDRVVDGYTF	NA	TRBV6-6	TRBJ1-2	TRBD1	14
TGTGCCAGCAGTCCCCGGGTTATTAGCGGGGGGGCTTATAATGAGCAGTTCTTC	CASSPRVISGGAYNEQFF	NA	TRBV27	TRBJ2-1	TRBD2	18
TGTGCCAGCAGCTTAGCGCCGGGAGTTAACACTGAAGCTTTCTTT	CASSLAPGVNTEAFF	once	TRBV7-6	TRBJ1-1	NA	15
TGTGCCAGCAGTTACGGGGGGACAGCATGGGACGAGCAGTACTTC	CASSYGGTAWDEQYF	NA	TRBV6-6	TRBJ2-7	NA	15
TGTGCCAGCAGTTCCAGGTCCGGGAGGGGTGGCTACACCTTC	CASSSRSGRGGYTF	NA	TRBV6-5	TRBJ1-2	NA	14
TGTGCCAGCAGCCGACAGGGTAATGCTGAAGCTTTCTTT	CASSRQGNAEAFF	once	TRBV7-9	TRBJ1-1	TRBD1	13
TGTGCCAGCAGCTTAGGGTCTGGGAGGCCGGGGAATGAGCAGTTCTTC	CASSLGSGRPGNEQFF	NA	TRBV7-2	TRBJ2-1	NA	16
TGTGCCAGCAGACCCGGGGGGTTTAGCAATCAGCCCCAGCATTTT	CASRPGGFSNQPQHF	NA	TRBV28	TRBJ1-5	NA	15
TGTGCCAGCAGCTTAGGGGAAAGTGGACTTGGGGCTTTCTTT	CASSLGESGLGAFF	NA	TRBV11-2	TRBJ1-1	NA	14
TGTGCCAGCAGCCCCTTCCTAGCGGGGGGCACAGATACGCAGTATTTT	CASSPFLAGGTDTQYF	medium-sized	TRBV7-3	TRBJ2-3	TRBD2	16
TGTGCCACCAGTGATGGATCGGGAAAACTGTTTTTT	CATSDGSGKLFF	NA	TRBV24-1	TRBJ1-4	NA	12
TGTGCCTGGAGTCCCTCTTTGGGTATCACAGGGGGCGCCTACGAGCAGTACTTC	CAWSPSLGITGGAYEQYF	few	TRBV30	TRBJ2-7	TRBD1	18
TGTGCCAGCAGCGCCGACAGGGCGAACACCGGGGAGCTGTTTTTT	CASSADRANTGELFF	NA	TRBV5-6	TRBJ2-2	TRBD1	15
TGCGCCAGCAGCTTGGGTGGGACAGGGGTCTACGAGCAGTACTTC	CASSLGGTGVYEQYF	NA	TRBV5-1	TRBJ2-7	TRBD1	15
TGCGCCAGCAGTGAGTTCGGACAGGCGAGCGTCTCAGCCAAAAACATTCAGTACTTC	CASSEFGQASVSAKNIQYF	NA	TRBV10-2	TRBJ2-4	TRBD1	19
TGTGCCAGCAGCTACGGACAGGGGGCGCTTTCTGGCTACACCTTC	CASSYGQGALSGYTF	NA	TRBV7-2	TRBJ1-2	TRBD1	15
TGTGCCAGCAGTCAAGGAGATACCTTCTCTATTCTTTATGGCTACACCTTC	CASSQGDTFSILYGYTF	few	TRBV7-2	TRBJ1-2	NA	17
TGTGCCAGCAGTTCCCCGGGACAGGGGTCCTACGAGCAGTACTTC	CASSSPGQGSYEQYF	few	TRBV6-2/TRBV6-3	TRBJ2-7	TRBD1	15
TGTGCCAGCTCACCACGAGACAGGGGTCCAGGCAACACTGAAGCTTTCTTT	CASSPRDRGPGNTEAFF	NA	TRBV18	TRBJ1-1	TRBD1	17
TGTGCCACCCAGCCCCTGACAGGGGGCCGAAACACCGGGGAGCTGTTTTTT	CATQPLTGGRNTGELFF	NA	TRBV2	TRBJ2-2	TRBD1	17
TGCGCCAGCAGCTGGGGGACGGGAGGCCTCAACTATGGCTACACCTTC	CASSWGTGGLNYGYTF	NA	TRBV5-1	TRBJ1-2	NA	16
TGTGCCAGCAGCTTACGACAGGGGAACACTGAAGCTTTCTTT	CASSLRQGNTEAFF	NA	TRBV13	TRBJ1-1	TRBD1	14
TGCAGTGCAGCCTACTCAGATACGCAGTATTTT	CSAAYSDTQYF	NA	TRBV20-1	TRBJ2-3	NA	11
TGTGCCAGCACTTTCAACAGGGCGGGAGGAAGGGAGACCCAGTACTTC	CASTFNRAGGRETQYF	NA	TRBV28	TRBJ2-5	TRBD2	16
TGTGCCAGCTCACCGGACAGTCAGATGGCAACTAATGAAAAACTGTTTTTT	CASSPDSQMATNEKLFF	NA	TRBV18	TRBJ1-4	NA	17
TGTGCCAGCTCTAGATTCGATGAGCAGTTCTTC	CASSRFDEQFF	NA	TRBV9	TRBJ2-1	NA	11
TGTGCCAGTAGCCACCCAGGAGGACAGGGAAGGAACACTGAAGCTTTCTTT	CASSHPGGQGRNTEAFF	NA	TRBV19	TRBJ1-1	TRBD1	17
TGTGCCAGCAGCCTCTCTCAGGGGGGTAGGGCTTTCTTT	CASSLSQGGRAFF	NA	TRBV12-3/TRBV12-4	TRBJ1-1	TRBD1	13
TGTGCCAGTAGGGTCAGTATGGGGGCTGCAAATACGCAGTATTTT	CASRVSMGAANTQYF	NA	TRBV19	TRBJ2-3	NA	15
TGTGCCAGCAGCTTAGGACAGACCTCTGGAAACACCATATATTTT	CASSLGQTSGNTIYF	NA	TRBV7-8	TRBJ1-3	NA	15
TGCGCCAGCAGGGGGACAGGGGGCTCTGGAAACACCATATATTTT	CASRGTGGSGNTIYF	NA	TRBV5-1	TRBJ1-3	TRBD1	15
TGTGCCAGCAGCTTAGTGGGACAGGGTGGCTACACCTTC	CASSLVGQGGYTF	NA	TRBV7-2	TRBJ1-2	TRBD1	13
TGCAGCGTGAGACAGGGTGGAGCGAACACTGAAGCTTTCTTT	CSVRQGGANTEAFF	NA	TRBV29-1	TRBJ1-1	TRBD1	14
TGTGCCTGGAGCCTCGCCCGGGAAAAACTGTTTTTT	CAWSLAREKLFF	NA	TRBV30	TRBJ1-4	NA	12
TGTGCCAGCAGCTTAGACGCCGGGACAGGGGATGGCTACACCTTC	CASSLDAGTGDGYTF	NA	TRBV7-9	TRBJ1-2	TRBD1	15
TGTGCCAGCAGTTACACCTCGACAGGATCCCACGAGCAGTACTTC	CASSYTSTGSHEQYF	NA	TRBV6-5	TRBJ2-7	NA	15
TGCAGCGTTGAGGGGGGGGTCAATGAAAAACTGTTTTTT	CSVEGGVNEKLFF	NA	TRBV29-1	TRBJ1-4	NA	13
TGCGCCAGCAGCCAAACCCGCCCGGTATTAGCGGGAGGTCGTGAGCAGTTCTTC	CASSQTRPVLAGGREQFF	few	TRBV4-1	TRBJ2-1	TRBD2	18
TGCGCCAGCAGCCCCGTGGGACAGGGGGCTCGCACTGAAGCTTTCTTT	CASSPVGQGARTEAFF	once	TRBV4-1	TRBJ1-1	TRBD1	16
TGTGCCATGAGGGATCTCGACACTGAAGCTTTCTTT	CAMRDLDTEAFF	NA	TRBV10-3	TRBJ1-1	NA	12